This is a list of T cell receptor beta chains from one sample in a study of cytomegalovirus exposure and HLA in healthy donors. TCRdb's copy holds only in-frame clones and misses some; the assay was immunoSEQ multiplex PCR. The table lists 150,000 to 200,000 clones, over 65% of them singletons. The sequenced sample was PBMCs. Receptors originate from a man aged 60 to 75 in good health and CMV-seronegative. Both conserved end residues are part of each CDR3. Fields, in order: V gene, clone size, J gene, D gene, CDR3 protein, CDR3 DNA. A D gene is named only where the DNA matches it firmly. Not every row has a clone size; where given, it reads once, few, many or a size class.

TRBV5-4	once	TRBJ2-7	.	CASSLVGGEQYF	TGTGCCAGCAGCTTGGTTGGGGGGGAGCAGTACTTC
TRBV19	.	TRBJ1-6	TRBD1	CASSGGRGLLSPLHF	TGTGCCAGTAGTGGAGGCAGGGGGCTCCTTTCACCCCTCCACTTT
TRBV14	.	TRBJ2-1	.	CASSQEAGSEQFF	TGTGCCAGCAGCCAAGAAGCCGGGAGTGAGCAGTTCTTC
TRBV25-1	.	TRBJ1-4	.	CASSEFSKDLFF	TGTGCCAGCAGTGAATTTAGCAAGGATCTGTTTTTT
TRBV7-2	.	TRBJ2-3	TRBD1	CASSLAPSGTGGKTQYF	TGTGCCAGCAGCTTAGCCCCTTCCGGGACAGGGGGGAAAACGCAGTATTTT
TRBV5-6	.	TRBJ2-7	TRBD1	CASSYQQGALYEQYF	TGTGCCAGCAGCTACCAACAGGGGGCTCTCTACGAGCAGTACTTC
TRBV6-1	.	TRBJ1-5	.	CASTVGGWPQHF	TGTGCCAGCACCGTGGGGGGTTGGCCCCAGCATTTT
TRBV5-1	.	TRBJ2-1	.	CASTVGGPSGNEQFF	TGCGCCAGCACGGTCGGGGGTCCGAGCGGGAATGAGCAGTTCTTC
TRBV9	.	TRBJ2-2	.	CASSAPRGGANTGELFF	TGTGCCAGCAGCGCCCCAAGGGGGGGCGCGAACACCGGGGAGCTGTTTTTT
TRBV15	.	TRBJ2-7	TRBD1	CATSREQGAYEQYF	TGTGCCACCAGCAGAGAACAGGGGGCCTACGAGCAGTACTTC
TRBV7-9	.	TRBJ2-2	.	CASSSSRGWGTGELFF	TGTGCCAGCAGCTCGAGTCGGGGGTGGGGCACCGGGGAGCTGTTTTTT
TRBV5-6	.	TRBJ2-1	.	CASSFDTGSSNEQFF	TGTGCCAGCAGCTTCGACACAGGGAGTTCGAATGAGCAGTTCTTC
TRBV27	.	TRBJ1-2	.	CASSLSRQGYYGYTF	TGTGCCAGCAGTTTATCGAGGCAGGGGTATTATGGCTACACCTTC
TRBV10-3	.	TRBJ2-3	TRBD2	CAISDIAGGTDTQYF	TGTGCCATCAGTGACATAGCGGGCGGCACAGATACGCAGTATTTT
TRBV7-9	.	TRBJ2-7	TRBD1	CASSLRDRGEQYF	TGTGCCAGCAGCCTCCGGGACAGAGGCGAGCAGTACTTC
TRBV6-4	.	TRBJ2-7	.	CASNIVGGPYEQYF	TGTGCCAGCAACATCGTCGGAGGTCCCTACGAGCAGTACTTC
TRBV6-5	.	TRBJ1-1	.	CASSYSSPNTEAFF	TGTGCCAGCAGTTACTCTAGTCCGAACACTGAAGCTTTCTTT
TRBV5-5	few	TRBJ1-5	.	CASSLGRGDQPQHF	TGTGCCAGCAGCTTGGGCAGGGGCGATCAGCCCCAGCATTTT
TRBV2	.	TRBJ1-6	TRBD1	CASSGGQTNSPLHF	TGTGCCAGCAGTGGGGGACAGACGAATTCACCCCTCCACTTT
TRBV2	.	TRBJ1-1	.	CASRPSGMRNTEAFF	TGTGCCAGCAGACCCTCAGGGATGAGAAACACTGAAGCTTTCTTT
TRBV18	.	TRBJ2-3	.	CASSPPVADTQYF	TGTGCCAGCTCACCACCGGTAGCAGATACGCAGTATTTT
TRBV19	.	TRBJ2-5	.	CASSIQGLGTQYF	TGTGCCAGTAGTATTCAGGGGCTCGGGACCCAGTACTTC
TRBV2	.	TRBJ1-1	.	CASSDRVGTEAFF	TGTGCCAGCAGTGACAGGGTGGGCACTGAAGCTTTCTTT
TRBV10-3	once	TRBJ1-1	.	CAIRSGGAGTEAFF	TGTGCCATCAGGAGCGGGGGGGCAGGGACTGAAGCTTTCTTT
TRBV11-1	.	TRBJ2-2	TRBD1	CASSLGPGQGPGELFF	TGTGCCAGCAGCTTAGGGCCGGGACAGGGCCCCGGGGAGCTGTTTTTT
TRBV7-2	.	TRBJ2-3	.	CASSLDRATDTQYF	TGTGCCAGCAGCTTAGACAGGGCGACAGATACGCAGTATTTT
TRBV5-1	.	TRBJ2-3	.	CASSLTGDTSTDTQYF	TGCGCCAGCAGCTTGACGGGGGATACTAGCACAGATACGCAGTATTTT
TRBV5-6	.	TRBJ1-2	.	CASSLVADNYGYTF	TGTGCCAGCAGCTTAGTAGCGGATAACTATGGCTACACCTTC